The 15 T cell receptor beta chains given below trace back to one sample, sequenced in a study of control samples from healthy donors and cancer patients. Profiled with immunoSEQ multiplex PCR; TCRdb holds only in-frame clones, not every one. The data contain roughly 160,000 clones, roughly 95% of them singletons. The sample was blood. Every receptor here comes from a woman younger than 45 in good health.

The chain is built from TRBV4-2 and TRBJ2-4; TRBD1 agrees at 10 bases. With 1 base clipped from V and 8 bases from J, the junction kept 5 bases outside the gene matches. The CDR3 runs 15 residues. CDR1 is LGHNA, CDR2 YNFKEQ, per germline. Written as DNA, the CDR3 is TGTGCCAGCAGCCAAGGAATGGACAGGGGGGACATTCAGTACTTC. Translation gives CASSQGMDRGDIQYF.

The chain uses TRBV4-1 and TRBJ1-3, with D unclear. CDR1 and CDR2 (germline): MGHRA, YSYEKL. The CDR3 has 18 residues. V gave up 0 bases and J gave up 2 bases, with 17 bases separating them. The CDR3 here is CASSQDPGEVDAGNTIYF. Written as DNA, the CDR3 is TGCGCCAGCAGCCAAGATCCGGGCGAGGTTGACGCTGGAAACACCATATATTTT.

The CDR3 nucleotides read TGTGCCATCAGCCCGGGACTAGCGGGAGGGGGGTACAATGAGCAGTTCTTC. This translates into CAISPGLAGGGYNEQFF. The V and J genes are TRBV10-3 and TRBJ2-1; 16 bases are a match to TRBD2. CDR1 is ENHRY and CDR2 is SYGVKD in the germline V gene. This CDR3 spans 17 amino acids. V dropped 6 bases and J dropped 4; count of bases not matched to a gene: 6.

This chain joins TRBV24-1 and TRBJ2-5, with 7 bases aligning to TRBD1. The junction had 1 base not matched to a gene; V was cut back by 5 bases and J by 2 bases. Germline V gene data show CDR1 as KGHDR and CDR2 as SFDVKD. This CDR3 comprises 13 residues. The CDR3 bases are TGTGCCACCAGTGGGGACAGACAAGAGACCCAGTACTTC. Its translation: CATSGDRQETQYF.

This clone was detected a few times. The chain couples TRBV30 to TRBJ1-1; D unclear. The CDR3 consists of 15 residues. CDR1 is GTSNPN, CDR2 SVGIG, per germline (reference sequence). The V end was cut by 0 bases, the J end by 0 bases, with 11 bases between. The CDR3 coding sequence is TGTGCCTGGAGTGTACGAAAGACCATGAACACTGAAGCTTTCTTT. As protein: CAWSVRKTMNTEAFF.

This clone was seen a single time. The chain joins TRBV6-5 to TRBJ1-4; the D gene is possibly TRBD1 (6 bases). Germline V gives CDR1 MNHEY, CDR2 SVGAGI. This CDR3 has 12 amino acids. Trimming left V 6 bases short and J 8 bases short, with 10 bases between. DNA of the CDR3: TGTGCCAGCAGCGGGGGCGGCGAAAAACTGTTTTTT. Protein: CASSGGGEKLFF.

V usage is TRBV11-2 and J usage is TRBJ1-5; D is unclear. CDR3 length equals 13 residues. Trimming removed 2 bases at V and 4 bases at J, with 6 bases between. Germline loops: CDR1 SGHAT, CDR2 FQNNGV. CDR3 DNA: TGTGCCAGCAGCTTATGGGGTAATCAGCCCCAGCATTTT. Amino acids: CASSLWGNQPQHF.

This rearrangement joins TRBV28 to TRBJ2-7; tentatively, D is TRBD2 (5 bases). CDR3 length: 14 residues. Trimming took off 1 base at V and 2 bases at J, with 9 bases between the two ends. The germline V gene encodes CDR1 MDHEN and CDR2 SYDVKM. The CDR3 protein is CASSLSDGTYEQYF. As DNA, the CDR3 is TGTGCCAGCAGTTTATCGGACGGGACCTACGAGCAGTACTTC.

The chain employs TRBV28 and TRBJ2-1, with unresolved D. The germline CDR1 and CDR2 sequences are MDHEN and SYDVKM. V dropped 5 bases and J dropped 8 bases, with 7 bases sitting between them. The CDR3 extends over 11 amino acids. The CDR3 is CASSINDEQFF. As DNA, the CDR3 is TGTGCCAGCAGTATCAACGATGAGCAGTTCTTC.

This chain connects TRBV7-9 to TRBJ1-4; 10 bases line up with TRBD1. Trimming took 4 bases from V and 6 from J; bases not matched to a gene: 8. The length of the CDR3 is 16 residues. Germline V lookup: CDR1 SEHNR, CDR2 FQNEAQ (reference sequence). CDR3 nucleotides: TGTGCCAGCAGCTACGAATTAGGGACAGGGGATGAAAAACTGTTTTTT. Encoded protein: CASSYELGTGDEKLFF.

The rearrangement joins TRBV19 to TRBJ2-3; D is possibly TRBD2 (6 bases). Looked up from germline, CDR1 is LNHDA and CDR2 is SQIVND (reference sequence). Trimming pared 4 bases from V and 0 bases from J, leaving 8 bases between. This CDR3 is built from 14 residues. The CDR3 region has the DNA TGTGCCAGTAGTAGGGGACTTAGCACAGATACGCAGTATTTT. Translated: CASSRGLSTDTQYF.

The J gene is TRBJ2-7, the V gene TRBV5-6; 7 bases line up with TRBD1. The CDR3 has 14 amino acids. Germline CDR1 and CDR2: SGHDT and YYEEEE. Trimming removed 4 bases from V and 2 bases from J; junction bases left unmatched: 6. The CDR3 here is CASSDPGQTYEQYF. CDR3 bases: TGTGCCAGCAGCGATCCGGGACAGACCTACGAGCAGTACTTC.

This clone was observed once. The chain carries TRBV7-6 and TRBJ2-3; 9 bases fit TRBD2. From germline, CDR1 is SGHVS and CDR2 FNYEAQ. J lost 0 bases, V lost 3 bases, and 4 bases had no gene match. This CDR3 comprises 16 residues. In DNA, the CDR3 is TGTGCCAGCAGCTTGACTAGCGGTAAAAGCACAGATACGCAGTATTTT. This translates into CASSLTSGKSTDTQYF.

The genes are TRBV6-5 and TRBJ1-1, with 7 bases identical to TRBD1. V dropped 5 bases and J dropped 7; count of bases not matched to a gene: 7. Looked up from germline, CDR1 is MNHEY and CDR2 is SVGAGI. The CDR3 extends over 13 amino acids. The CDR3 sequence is CASSQKGALEAFF. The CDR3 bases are TGTGCCAGCAGTCAAAAGGGGGCACTTGAAGCTTTCTTT.

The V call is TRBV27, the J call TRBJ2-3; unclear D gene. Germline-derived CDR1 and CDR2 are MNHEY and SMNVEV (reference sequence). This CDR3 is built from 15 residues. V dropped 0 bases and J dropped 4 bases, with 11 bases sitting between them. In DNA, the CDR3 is TGTGCCAGCAGTTTATCGTGGCGATCACCAGATACGCAGTATTTT. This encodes CASSLSWRSPDTQYF.